These 9 T cell receptor beta chains were sequenced from one sample in a study of OX40 agonist ivuxolimab in advanced cancers. To prepare the library, the immunoSEQ multiplex PCR assay was applied. TCRdb's version of the immuneACCESS table is confined to in-frame rearrangements and falls short of the full clone set. An unresolved V gene accounts for under half of the shortfall where checked; the remainder is of unknown origin. Recorded for this sample are 70,000 or so clones; roughly nine tenths of them occurred a single time. Clones ranked in the top ten supply about 6.5% of the sample. Source: CD4+ or CD8+ T cells sorted from blood, taken in a trial of the OX40 agonist ivuxolimab. These receptors were taken from an adult with an advanced solid tumor such as melanoma, head and neck, liver or kidney cancer.

V and J are TRBV19 and TRBJ1-2; D ambiguous. This CDR3 comprises 11 residues. The V gene lost 7 bases and the J gene lost 5 bases, with 8 bases spanning the gap. The germline V gene encodes CDR1 LNHDA and CDR2 SQIVND (reference sequence). CDR3 sequence (DNA): TGTGCCAGTATGGAGGTTTATGGCTACACCTTC. Translating it yields CASMEVYGYTF.

This clone was picked up one time. This chain links TRBV4-3 with TRBJ1-2; D ambiguous. The CDR3 has 13 amino acids. Trimming took off 0 bases at V and 5 bases at J, with 7 bases between the two ends. Germline V CDR1 and CDR2: LGHNA, YSLEER. The CDR3 reads CASSQETEYGYTF. CDR3 coding DNA: TGCGCCAGCAGCCAAGAGACGGAGTATGGCTACACCTTC.

This clone occurred once. The chain has TRBV9 and TRBJ2-7; 7 bases line up with TRBD2. The germline V gene has CDR1 SGDLS and CDR2 YYNGEE. V was clipped by 3 bases and J by 5 bases; unmatched bases: 8. The CDR3 runs 14 residues. CDR3 sequence: CASSASTSADEQYF. Here the CDR3 DNA reads TGTGCCAGCAGCGCCTCTACTAGCGCGGACGAGCAGTACTTC.

The gene calls are TRBV9 and TRBJ1-1, with D perhaps TRBD1 (6 bases). The V end was cut by 3 bases, the J end by 4 bases, with 10 bases between. CDR1 SGDLS and CDR2 YYNGEE come from the germline V gene. The CDR3 spans 13 residues. The CDR3, as DNA: TGTGCCAGCAGCGAGGGGGGATCCACTGAAGCTTTCTTT. Its protein product is CASSEGGSTEAFF.

This chain links TRBV7-6 with TRBJ2-1, with 10 bases lining up with TRBD2. Per the germline V gene, CDR1 is SGHVS and CDR2 is FNYEAQ. The CDR3 runs 19 residues. Trimming took 0 bases from V and 3 from J; bases not matched to a gene: 11. CDR3 nucleotide sequence: TGTGCCAGCAGCTTAGCGCCCAGCGGGGGGGCCCCAGGCTACAATGAGCAGTTCTTC. This encodes CASSLAPSGGAPGYNEQFF.

V is TRBV6-6 and J is TRBJ1-1; a possible D gene is TRBD1 (5 bases). Germline V CDR1 and CDR2: MNHNY, SVGAGI (reference sequence). The length of the CDR3 is 13 residues. The V and J ends lost 6 bases and 1 base respectively, with 9 bases between them. The CDR3 loop is CASSPTANTEAFF. CDR3 nucleotides: TGTGCCAGCAGCCCGACAGCGAACACTGAAGCTTTCTTT.

The chain links TRBV7-6 to TRBJ2-7; D unclear. Germline CDR1 reads SGHVS; CDR2 reads FNYEAQ. The V gene lost 2 bases and the J gene lost 0 bases, with 11 bases spanning the gap. There are 15 residues in the CDR3. In nucleotides, the CDR3 is TGTGCCAGCAGCTTACGGGTAGAGTCCTCCTACGAGCAGTACTTC. It specifies CASSLRVESSYEQYF.

The V call is TRBV6-6, the J call TRBJ1-3; D gene unclear. Trimming removed 6 bases from V and 3 bases from J, with 15 bases in between. This CDR3 region has 15 residues. Germline V lookup: CDR1 MNHNY, CDR2 SVGAGI (reference sequence). For the CDR3, the DNA is TGTGCCAGCAGATTTGTAACAGATAGTGGAAACACCATATATTTT. Translated: CASRFVTDSGNTIYF.

The chain carries TRBV27 and TRBJ1-6; tentative D call: TRBD1 (5 bases). There are 12 residues in the CDR3. With 2 bases removed from V and 9 bases from J, the gap between germline ends came to 5 bases. Germline assignment: CDR1 MNHEY and CDR2 SMNVEV (reference sequence). This CDR3 reads CASSLGGSPLHF. The CDR3 coding sequence is TGTGCCAGCAGTTTAGGGGGTTCACCCCTCCACTTT.